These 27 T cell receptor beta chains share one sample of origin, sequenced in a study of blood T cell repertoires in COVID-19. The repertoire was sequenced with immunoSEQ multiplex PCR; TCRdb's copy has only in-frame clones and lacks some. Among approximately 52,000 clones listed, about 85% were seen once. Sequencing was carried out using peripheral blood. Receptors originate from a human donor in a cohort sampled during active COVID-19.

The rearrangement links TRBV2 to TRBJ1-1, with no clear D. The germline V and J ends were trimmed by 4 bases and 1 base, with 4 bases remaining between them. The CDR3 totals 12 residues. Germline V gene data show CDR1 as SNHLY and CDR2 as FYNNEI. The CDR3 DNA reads TGTGCCAGCAGTGTCAGGAACACTGAAGCTTTCTTT. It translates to CASSVRNTEAFF.

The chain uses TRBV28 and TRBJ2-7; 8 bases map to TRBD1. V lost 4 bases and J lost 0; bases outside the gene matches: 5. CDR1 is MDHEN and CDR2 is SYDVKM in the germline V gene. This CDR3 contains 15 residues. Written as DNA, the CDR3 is TGTGCCAGCAGTTCTCGACAGGGGAGCTCCTACGAGCAGTACTTC. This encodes CASSSRQGSSYEQYF.

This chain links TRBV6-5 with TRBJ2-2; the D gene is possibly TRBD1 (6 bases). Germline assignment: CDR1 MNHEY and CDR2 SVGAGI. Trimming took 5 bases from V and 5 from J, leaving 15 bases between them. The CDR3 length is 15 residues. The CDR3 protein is CASSLTYQGTGELFF. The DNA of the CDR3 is TGTGCCAGCAGTCTCACCTACCAGGGGACCGGGGAGCTGTTTTTT.

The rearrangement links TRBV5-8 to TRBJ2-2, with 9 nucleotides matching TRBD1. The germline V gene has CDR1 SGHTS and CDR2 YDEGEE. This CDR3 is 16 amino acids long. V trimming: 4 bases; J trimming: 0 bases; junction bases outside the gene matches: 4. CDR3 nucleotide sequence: TGTGCCAGCAGCCAGGGACAGGGATCGAACACCGGGGAGCTGTTTTTT. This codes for CASSQGQGSNTGELFF.

The CDR3, as DNA: TGTGCCAGCAGTTGGGCGGGAGAGGATACGCAGTATTTT. Encoded protein: CASSWAGEDTQYF. The chain employs TRBV6-6 and TRBJ2-3, with TRBD2 matching over 7 bases. Germline V gene lookup returns CDR1 MNHNY and CDR2 SVGAGI (reference sequence). The CDR3 extends over 13 amino acids. After removal of 4 bases from V and 6 bases from J, the junction contained 4 bases not matched to a gene.

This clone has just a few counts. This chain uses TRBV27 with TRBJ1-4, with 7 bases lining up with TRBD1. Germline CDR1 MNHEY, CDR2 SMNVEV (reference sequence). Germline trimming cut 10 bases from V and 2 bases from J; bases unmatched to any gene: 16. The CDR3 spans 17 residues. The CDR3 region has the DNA TGTGCCACCCTGGTAAAAACGACGGGACAGACTAATGAAAAACTGTTTTTT. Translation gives CATLVKTTGQTNEKLFF. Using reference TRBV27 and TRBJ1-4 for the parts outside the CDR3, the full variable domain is EAQVTQNPRYLITVTGKKLTVTCSQNMNHEYMSWYRQDPGLGLRQIYYSMNVEVTDKGDVPEGYKVSRKEKRNFPLILESPSPNQTSLYFCATLVKTTGQTNEKLFFGSGTQLSVL.

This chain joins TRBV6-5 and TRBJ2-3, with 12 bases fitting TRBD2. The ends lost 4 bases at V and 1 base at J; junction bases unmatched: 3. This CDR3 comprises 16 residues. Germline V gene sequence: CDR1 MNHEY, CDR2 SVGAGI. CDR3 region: CASSSRTSGGTDTQYF. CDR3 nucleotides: TGTGCCAGCAGTTCACGGACTAGCGGGGGCACAGATACGCAGTATTTT.

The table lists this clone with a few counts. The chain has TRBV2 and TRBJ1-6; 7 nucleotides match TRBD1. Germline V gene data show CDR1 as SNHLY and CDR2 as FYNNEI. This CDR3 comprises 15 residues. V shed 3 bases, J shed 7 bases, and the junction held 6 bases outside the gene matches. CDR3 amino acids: CASSEGQSGNSPLHF. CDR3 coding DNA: TGTGCCAGCAGTGAGGGACAGTCGGGGAATTCACCCCTCCACTTT.

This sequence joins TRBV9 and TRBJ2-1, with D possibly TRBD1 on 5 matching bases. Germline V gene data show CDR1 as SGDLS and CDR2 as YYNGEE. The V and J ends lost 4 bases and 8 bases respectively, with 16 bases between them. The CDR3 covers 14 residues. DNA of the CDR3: TGTGCCAGCAGCACCAGCCCCCAGGGCGATGAGCAGTTCTTC. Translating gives CASSTSPQGDEQFF.

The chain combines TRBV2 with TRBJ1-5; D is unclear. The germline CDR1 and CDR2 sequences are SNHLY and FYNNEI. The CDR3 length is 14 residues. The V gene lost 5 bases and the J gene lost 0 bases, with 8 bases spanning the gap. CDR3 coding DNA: TGTGCCAGCAGTACGGGTTATAGCAATCAGCCCCAGCATTTT. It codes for CASSTGYSNQPQHF.

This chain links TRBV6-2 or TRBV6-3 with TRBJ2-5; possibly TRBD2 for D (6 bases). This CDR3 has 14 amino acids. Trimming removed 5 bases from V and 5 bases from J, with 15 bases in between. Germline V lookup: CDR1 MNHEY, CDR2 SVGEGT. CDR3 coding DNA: TGTGCCAGCAGTATCTCGTCTAGCGTCGAGACCCAGTACTTC. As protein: CASSISSSVETQYF.

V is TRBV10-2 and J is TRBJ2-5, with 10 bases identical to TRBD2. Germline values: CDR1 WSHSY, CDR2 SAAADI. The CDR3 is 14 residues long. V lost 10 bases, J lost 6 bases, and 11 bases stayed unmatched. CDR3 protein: CATNPSGSRKTQYF. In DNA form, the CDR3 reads TGCGCCACCAATCCTAGCGGGAGTCGTAAGACCCAGTACTTC.

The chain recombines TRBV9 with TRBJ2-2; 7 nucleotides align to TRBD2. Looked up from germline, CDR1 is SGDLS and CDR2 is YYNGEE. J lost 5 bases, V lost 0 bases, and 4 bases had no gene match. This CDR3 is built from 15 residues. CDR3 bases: TGTGCCAGCAGCGTAGTGACGGGAGGAACCGGGGAGCTGTTTTTT. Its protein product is CASSVVTGGTGELFF. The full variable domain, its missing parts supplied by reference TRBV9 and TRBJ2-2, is DSGVTQTPKHLITATGQRVTLRCSPRSGDLSVYWYQQSLDQGLQFLIQYYNGEERAKGNILERFSAQQFPDLHSELNLSSLELGDSALYFCASSVVTGGTGELFFGEGSRLTVL.

Here the CDR3 DNA reads TGTGCCAGCAGTTCGGGGACACATAGCAATCAGCCCCAGCATTTT. Translating gives CASSSGTHSNQPQHF. V usage is TRBV28 and J usage is TRBJ1-5; a weak D match, TRBD1 (6 bases). This CDR3 spans 15 amino acids. Germline CDR1 is MDHEN and CDR2 is SYDVKM. V was cut by 4 bases and J by 0 bases, with 10 bases left in between.

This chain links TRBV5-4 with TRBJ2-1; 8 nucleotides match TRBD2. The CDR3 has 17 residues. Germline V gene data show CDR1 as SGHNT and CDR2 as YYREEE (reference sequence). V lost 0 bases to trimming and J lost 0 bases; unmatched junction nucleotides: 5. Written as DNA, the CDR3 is TGTGCCAGCAGCTTGGAAGCGGGACTAGGCTCCTACAATGAGCAGTTCTTC. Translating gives CASSLEAGLGSYNEQFF.

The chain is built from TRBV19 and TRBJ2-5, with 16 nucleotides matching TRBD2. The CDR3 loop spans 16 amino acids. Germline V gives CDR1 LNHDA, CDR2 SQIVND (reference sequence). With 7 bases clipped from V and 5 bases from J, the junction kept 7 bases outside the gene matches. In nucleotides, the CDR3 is TGTGCCAGTAAGGGACTAGCGGGAGGGAAACGGGAGACCCAGTACTTC. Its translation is CASKGLAGGKRETQYF. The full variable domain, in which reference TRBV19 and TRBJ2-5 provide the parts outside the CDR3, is DGGITQSPKYLFRKEGQNVTLSCEQNLNHDAMYWYRQDPGQGLRLIYYSQIVNDFQKGDIAEGYSVSREKKESFPLTVTSAQKNPTAFYLCASKGLAGGKRETQYFGPGTRLLVL.

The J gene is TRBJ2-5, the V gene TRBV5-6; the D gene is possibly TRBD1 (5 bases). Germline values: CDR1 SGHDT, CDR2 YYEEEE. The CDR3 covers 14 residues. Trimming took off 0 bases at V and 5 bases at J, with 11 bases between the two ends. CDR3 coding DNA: TGTGCCAGCAGCTTGGATCAGGGATCGGAGACCCAGTACTTC. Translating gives CASSLDQGSETQYF.

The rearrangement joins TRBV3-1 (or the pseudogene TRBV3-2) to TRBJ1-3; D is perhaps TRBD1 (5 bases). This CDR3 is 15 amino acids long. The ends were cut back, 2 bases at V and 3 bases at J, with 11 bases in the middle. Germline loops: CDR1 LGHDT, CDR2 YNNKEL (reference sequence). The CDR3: CASSQTGVLGNTIYF. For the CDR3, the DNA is TGTGCCAGCAGCCAAACGGGGGTCCTTGGAAACACCATATATTTT.

In DNA, the CDR3 is TGTGCCAGCAGCCAAGGGCCCGGGACAGGGTTTTATAAGACTGAAGCTTTCTTT. Its protein is CASSQGPGTGFYKTEAFF. The gene calls are TRBV3-1 (or the pseudogene TRBV3-2) and TRBJ1-1; 9 positions match TRBD1. CDR1 LGHDT and CDR2 YNNKEL come from the germline V gene (reference sequence). The junction had 14 bases not matched to a gene; V was cut back by 1 base and J by 5 bases. The CDR3 sequence is 18 residues long.

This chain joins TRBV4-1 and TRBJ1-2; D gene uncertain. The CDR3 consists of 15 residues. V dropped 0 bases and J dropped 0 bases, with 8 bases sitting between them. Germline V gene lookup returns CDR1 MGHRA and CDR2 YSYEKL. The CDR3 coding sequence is TGCGCCAGCAGCCAAGAATCAGTCTCTAACTATGGCTACACCTTC. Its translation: CASSQESVSNYGYTF.

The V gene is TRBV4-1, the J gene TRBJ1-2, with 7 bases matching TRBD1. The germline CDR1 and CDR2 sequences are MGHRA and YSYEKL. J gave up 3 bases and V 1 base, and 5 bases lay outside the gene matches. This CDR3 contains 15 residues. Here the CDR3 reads CASSQVGQQYYGYTF. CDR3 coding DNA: TGCGCCAGCAGCCAAGTGGGACAGCAGTACTATGGCTACACCTTC.

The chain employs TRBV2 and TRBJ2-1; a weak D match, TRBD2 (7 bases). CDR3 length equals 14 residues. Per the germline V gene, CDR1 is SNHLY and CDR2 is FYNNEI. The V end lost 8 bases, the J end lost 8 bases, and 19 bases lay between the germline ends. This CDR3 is CASGGAGSWDEQFF. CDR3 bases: TGTGCCAGCGGGGGGGCGGGTTCATGGGATGAGCAGTTCTTC.

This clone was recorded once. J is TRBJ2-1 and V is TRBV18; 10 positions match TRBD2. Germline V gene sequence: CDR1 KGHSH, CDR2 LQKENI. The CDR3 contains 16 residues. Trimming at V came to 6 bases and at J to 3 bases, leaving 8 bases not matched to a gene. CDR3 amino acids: CASSPISGRIYNEQFF. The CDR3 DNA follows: TGTGCCAGCTCTCCAATTAGCGGGAGGATCTACAATGAGCAGTTCTTC.

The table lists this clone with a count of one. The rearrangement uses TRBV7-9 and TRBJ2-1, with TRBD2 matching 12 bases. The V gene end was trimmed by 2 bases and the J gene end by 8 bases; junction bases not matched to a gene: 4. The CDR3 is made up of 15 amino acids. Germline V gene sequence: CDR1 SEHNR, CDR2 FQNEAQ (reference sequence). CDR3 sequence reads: CASSLTSGRWDEQFF. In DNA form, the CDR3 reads TGTGCCAGCAGCTTAACTAGCGGGAGGTGGGATGAGCAGTTCTTC.

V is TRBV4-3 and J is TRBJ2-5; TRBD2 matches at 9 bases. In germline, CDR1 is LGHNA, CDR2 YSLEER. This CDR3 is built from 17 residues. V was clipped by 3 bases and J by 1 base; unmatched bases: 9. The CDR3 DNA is TGCGCCAGCAGCCAGGAACAAAGGGGACTAGCCCAAGAGACCCAGTACTTC. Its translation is CASSQEQRGLAQETQYF.

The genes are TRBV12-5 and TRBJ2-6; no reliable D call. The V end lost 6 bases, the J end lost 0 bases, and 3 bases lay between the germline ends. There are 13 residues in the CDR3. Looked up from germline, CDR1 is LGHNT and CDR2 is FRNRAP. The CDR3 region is CASGASGANVLTF. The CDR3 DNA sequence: TGTGCTAGTGGAGCCTCTGGGGCCAACGTCCTGACTTTC. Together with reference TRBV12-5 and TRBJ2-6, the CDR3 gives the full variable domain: DARVTQTPRHKVTEMGQEVTMRCQPILGHNTVFWYRQTMMQGLELLAYFRNRAPLDDSGMPKDRFSAEMPDATLATLKIQPSEPRDSAVYFCASGASGANVLTFGAGSRLTVL.

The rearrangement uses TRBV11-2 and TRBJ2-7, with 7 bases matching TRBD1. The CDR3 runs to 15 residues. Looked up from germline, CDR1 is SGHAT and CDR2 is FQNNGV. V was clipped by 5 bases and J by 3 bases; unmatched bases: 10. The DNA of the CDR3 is TGTGCCAGCAGCCCAATCCGGGACAGATACTACGAGCAGTACTTC. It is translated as CASSPIRDRYYEQYF.